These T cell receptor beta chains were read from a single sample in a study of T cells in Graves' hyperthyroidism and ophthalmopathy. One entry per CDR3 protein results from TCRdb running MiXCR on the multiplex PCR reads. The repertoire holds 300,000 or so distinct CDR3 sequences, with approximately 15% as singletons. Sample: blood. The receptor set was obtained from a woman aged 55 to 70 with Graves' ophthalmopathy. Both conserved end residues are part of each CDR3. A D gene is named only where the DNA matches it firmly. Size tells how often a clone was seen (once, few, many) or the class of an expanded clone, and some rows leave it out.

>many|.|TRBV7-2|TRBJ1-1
TGTGCCAGCAGCTTATTCCCCAGAGGAGCCAACACTGAAGCTTTCTTT
CASSLFPRGANTEAFF
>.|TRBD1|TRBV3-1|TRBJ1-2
TGTGCCAGCAGCCAAGTAGACAGGGACCACTATGGCTACACCTTC
CASSQVDRDHYGYTF
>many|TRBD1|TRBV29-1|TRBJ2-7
TGCAGCGTTCGGAAGAGGGACAGGGTGTACGAGCAGTACTTC
CSVRKRDRVYEQYF
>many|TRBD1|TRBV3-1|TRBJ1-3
TGTGCCAGCAGCCGCCGGGACAGGCCTGGAAACACCATATATTTT
CASSRRDRPGNTIYF
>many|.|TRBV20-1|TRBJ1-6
TGCAGTGCCCGAACCCAGTCGCCTAACTCGGATTCACCCCTCCACTTT
CSARTQSPNSDSPLHF
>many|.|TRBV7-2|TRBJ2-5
TGTGCCAGCAGCTCGTTGAAGTGGGTCGAGCGGCAAGAGACCCAGTACTTC
CASSSLKWVERQETQYF
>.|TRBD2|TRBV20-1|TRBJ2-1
TGCAGTGCAGAAGGCGGGGGGAGTGTTAATGAGCAGTTCTTC
CSAEGGGSVNEQFF
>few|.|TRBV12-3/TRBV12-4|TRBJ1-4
TGTGCCAGCAGTACCAGACGGAGAGCAACTAATGAAAAACTGTTTTTT
CASSTRRRATNEKLFF
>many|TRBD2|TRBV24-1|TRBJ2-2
TGTGCCACCAGCGAAGCGGGAGGGCCCACCGGGGAGCTGTTTTTT
CATSEAGGPTGELFF
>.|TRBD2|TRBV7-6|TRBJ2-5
TGTGCCAGCAGCTTAACCCTAGCGGGAGCGTGGGAGACCCAGTACTTC
CASSLTLAGAWETQYF
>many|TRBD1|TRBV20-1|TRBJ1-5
TGCAGTGCTAGCCGTACAGGGGGCGGTCAGCCCCAGCATTTT
CSASRTGGGQPQHF
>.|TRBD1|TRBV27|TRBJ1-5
TGTGCCAGCATCCAGTGGTTAGGGGGAAGACAGGGCCAGCCCCAGCATTTT
CASIQWLGGRQGQPQHF
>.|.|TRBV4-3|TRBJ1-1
TGCGCCAGCAGCCAAGGGGCAGGGAGGAACACTGAAGCTTTCTTT
CASSQGAGRNTEAFF
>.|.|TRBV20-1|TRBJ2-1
TGCAGTGCTGGGGGACCCTCGGGGGATGAGCAGTTCTTC
CSAGGPSGDEQFF
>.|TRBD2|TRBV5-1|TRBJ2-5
TGCGCCAGCAGCAGGGTAGCGGGACAAGAGACCCAGTACTTC
CASSRVAGQETQYF
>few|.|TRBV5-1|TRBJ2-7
TGCGCCAGCAGCCGGAGCGGTGAGGCCTACGAGCAGTACTTC
CASSRSGEAYEQYF
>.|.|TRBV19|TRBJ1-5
TGTGCCAGTTTCCCAGGGTATAGCAATCAGCCCCAGCATTTT
CASFPGYSNQPQHF
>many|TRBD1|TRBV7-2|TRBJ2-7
TGTGCCAGCAGCTTAAGGTACAGGGGGCACGAGCAGTACTTC
CASSLRYRGHEQYF
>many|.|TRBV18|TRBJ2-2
TGTGCCAGCTCACCAGACACCGGGGAGCTGTTTTTT
CASSPDTGELFF
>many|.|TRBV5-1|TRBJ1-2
TGCGCCAGCAGGACAGGTTTGGACTATGGCTACACCTTC
CASRTGLDYGYTF
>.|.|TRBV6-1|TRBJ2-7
TGTGCCAGCAATGGACGGGGCACTTCTTACGAGCAGTACTTC
CASNGRGTSYEQYF
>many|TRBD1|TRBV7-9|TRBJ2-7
TGTGCCAGCAGCTCCACAGGGGGCGTTGAGTACGAGCAGTACTTC
CASSSTGGVEYEQYF
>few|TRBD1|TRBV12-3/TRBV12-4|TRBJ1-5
TGTGCCAGCAGTTCCTTAGGGACAGCTAGCAATCAGCCCCAGCATTTT
CASSSLGTASNQPQHF
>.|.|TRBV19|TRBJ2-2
TGTGCCAGTAGTCTCCCGGTCCGGGTATGGGACACCGGGGAGCTGTTTTTT
CASSLPVRVWDTGELFF
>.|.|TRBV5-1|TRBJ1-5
TGCGCCAGCAGCTTTATTCCCGGCAATCAGCCCCAGCATTTT
CASSFIPGNQPQHF
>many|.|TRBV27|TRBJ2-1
TGTGCCAGCAGTACTCAGGGAAATGAGCAGTTCTTC
CASSTQGNEQFF
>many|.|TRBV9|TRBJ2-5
TGTGCCAGCAGCGTTTCCTACGGGGGCCGGGAGACCCAGTACTTC
CASSVSYGGRETQYF
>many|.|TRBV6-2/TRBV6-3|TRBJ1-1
TGTGCCAGCAGTCGGTGGCAGGCCACCATGAACACTGAAGCTTTCTTT
CASSRWQATMNTEAFF
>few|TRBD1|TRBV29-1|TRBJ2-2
TGCAGCGTGGGTAACAGGGGGCGCACCGGGGAGCTGTTTTTT
CSVGNRGRTGELFF
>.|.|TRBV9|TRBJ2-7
TGTGCCAGCCAGCGGGCTCCCCCTTACGAGCAGTACTTC
CASQRAPPYEQYF
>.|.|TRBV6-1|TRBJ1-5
TGTGCCAGCAGTCCCGGGGGCAATAGCAATCAGCCCCAGCATTTT
CASSPGGNSNQPQHF
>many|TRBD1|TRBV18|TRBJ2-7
TGTGCCAGCTCACCTACCGGGACAGGGTATAGCTACGAGCAGTACTTC
CASSPTGTGYSYEQYF
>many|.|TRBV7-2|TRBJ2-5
TGTGCCAGCGAGGGGGGGCCGGGGGAGACCCAGTACTTC
CASEGGPGETQYF
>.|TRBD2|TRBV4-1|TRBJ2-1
TGCGCCAGCAGCCAAGTAACCCCCAGCGGGAGTGGGTTGGAGGTCGAGCAGTTCTTC
CASSQVTPSGSGLEVEQFF
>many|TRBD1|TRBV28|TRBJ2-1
TGTGCCAGCAGAACCGGACAGGGTTGGAATGAGCAGTTCTTC
CASRTGQGWNEQFF
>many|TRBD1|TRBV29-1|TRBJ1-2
TGCAGCGGAACAGGGGGTACGAGTGGCTACACCTTC
CSGTGGTSGYTF
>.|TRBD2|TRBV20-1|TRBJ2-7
TGCAGTGCTAGAGTTACTCTAGCGGGTGTATACGAGCAGTACTTC
CSARVTLAGVYEQYF
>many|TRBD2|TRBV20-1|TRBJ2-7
TGCAGTGCCTTCACAACTAGCGGGAGGGCCTACGAGCAGTACTTC
CSAFTTSGRAYEQYF
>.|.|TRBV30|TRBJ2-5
TGTGCCTGGAGAGCGGGTGTGGGGACCCAGTACTTC
CAWRAGVGTQYF
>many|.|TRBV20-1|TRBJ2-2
TGCAGTGCTACCCCGAACACCGGGGAGCTGTTTTTT
CSATPNTGELFF
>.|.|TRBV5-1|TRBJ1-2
TGCGCCAGCAGACAAAGGAACGGGGCGGATGGCTACACCTTC
CASRQRNGADGYTF